Listed below are T cell receptor beta chains from one sample, sequenced in a study of beta chain features in type 1 diabetes. The repertoire was sequenced with immunoSEQ multiplex PCR; TCRdb's copy has only in-frame clones and lacks some. The sample comprises roughly 340,000 clones, approximately 13% of which are singletons, and 0.015% rests with the top ten. Sequenced sample: naive CD4+ T cells from blood. These receptors originate from a young woman with type 1 diabetes. Each CDR3 is given with its conserved first and last residue. D genes are given only for firm matches. Where a row states a size, it is once, few, many or the class of an expanded clone; other rows omit it.

>few|TRBD2|TRBV7-9|TRBJ2-1
CASSFSGESYNEQFF
>-|TRBD2|TRBV7-9|TRBJ2-1
CASSRPAGVNEQFF
>-|-|TRBV7-2|TRBJ1-5
CASSLSGNQPQHF
>few|-|TRBV19|TRBJ2-7
CATHDRTYEQYF
>-|-|TRBV30|TRBJ1-2
CAWRGGYGYTF
>few|TRBD2|TRBV5-1|TRBJ2-1
CASSLAITSGSHEQFF
>-|-|TRBV27|TRBJ1-2
CASSFGQGGYTF
>-|-|TRBV12-5|TRBJ1-2
CASGLRGLGYGYTF
>few|TRBD2|TRBV5-1|TRBJ2-3
CASSSTGTRGDTQYF
>few|-|TRBV9|TRBJ1-5
CASSVGAGVGNQPQHF
>-|-|TRBV30|TRBJ1-4
CAWSQGTSSRRNEKLFF
>-|-|TRBV7-9|TRBJ1-1
CASSPLDINTEAFF
>few|-|TRBV11-2|TRBJ2-1
CASSPQGGTEQFF
>-|-|TRBV15|TRBJ2-7
CATSRSRGGAEGGRVWQYF
>-|TRBD2|TRBV7-9|TRBJ2-1
CASSLVSGRSPTRVEQFF
>few|-|TRBV5-5|TRBJ2-7
CASSLAQVVYEQYF
>few|-|TRBV19|TRBJ2-1
CASSMSRGKQFF
>-|-|TRBV9|TRBJ2-3
CASSSPGGDTQYF
>once|-|TRBV5-1|TRBJ2-1
CASGKTAPTMLEQFF
>few|-|TRBV15|TRBJ2-5
CATSRDPRYQETQYF
>-|-|TRBV6-5|TRBJ2-5
CASSSVGTIETQYF
>-|-|TRBV18|TRBJ1-1
CASSPPVHRGTEAFF
>few|TRBD1|TRBV10-3|TRBJ2-1
CAISDGQGVFNEQFF
>-|TRBD1|TRBV19|TRBJ1-2
CATFRQGQYGYTF
>-|TRBD2|TRBV28|TRBJ2-7
CASTAEPGGRHEQYF
>few|TRBD1|TRBV7-2|TRBJ1-1
CASSYTTMGRGREAFF
>few|-|TRBV2|TRBJ2-5
CASSEGLTADF
>-|TRBD1|TRBV7-2|TRBJ2-5
CASSRQGARETQYF
>few|-|TRBV20-1|TRBJ2-1
CAGSSYNEQFF